The source of this T cell receptor (beta chain) is a study of cytomegalovirus exposure and HLA in healthy donors. Whole-study results and caveats: Investigators reported 164 TCR beta chains as tied to cytomegalovirus. The authors later found most CMV-associated TCR beta chains appeared HLA-restricted. The study assumed roughly uniform donor sequencing depth for presence/absence analyses. Most likely, a cluster of highly shared sequence variants arose as a sequencing artifact.

Both 60 Vbeta primers and 13 Jbeta primers went into the PCR. The data were produced by immunoSEQ multiplex PCR, yet TCRdb's version contains in-frame clones alone and is incomplete. The profile shows about 180,000 clones, about four fifths of them singletons. To note about this clone: Antigen: not known.

Between the trimmed V and J ends, which lost 2 bases and 0 bases, there was a span of 7 bases. This CDR3 spans 14 amino acids. CDR1 is SGHVS, CDR2 FQNEAQ, per germline. The rearrangement uses TRBV7-8 and TRBJ1-1; maybe TRBD1 (6 bases). The sequenced material came from PBMCs. The TCR originated in a woman in her forties or fifties in good health and CMV-seropositive. The CDR3: CASSLQGLNTEAFF. CDR3 nucleotide sequence: TGTGCCAGCAGCTTACAGGGGTTGAACACTGAAGCTTTCTTT. Complete variable domain (other parts from reference TRBV7-8 and TRBJ1-1): GAGVSQSPRYKVAKRGQDVALRCDPISGHVSLFWYQQALGQGPEFLTYFQNEAQLDKSGLPSDRFFAERPEGSVSTLKIQRTQQEDSAVYLCASSLQGLNTEAFFGQGTRLTVV.